This T cell receptor beta chain comes out of a study of shared clonotypes between healthy human individuals. Study overall: Researchers assigned three CD4 naive, three CD4 memory, two CD8 naive and one CD8 memory plate to each donor.

As defined, naive CD8 cells were CD45RO-negative and positively selected for CCR7, with terminally differentiated effector memory CD45RA+ cells excluded. Every donor, a Caucasian adult, lived in Nashville, Tennessee. The CDR3 contains 12 residues. Looked up from germline, CDR1 is SGDLS and CDR2 is YYNGEE. V dropped 2 bases and J dropped 5 bases, with 4 bases sitting between them. Profiled with immunoSEQ multiplex PCR; TCRdb holds only in-frame clones, not every one. Among roughly 2 million clones listed, roughly 94% were seen once. The sequencing sample was made of naive CD8+ T cells sorted from blood. This receptor was identified in a man aged 18 to 30 in good health. J is TRBJ2-2 and V is TRBV9, with D hard to call. The CDR3 here is CASSVQTGELFF. The CDR3 nucleotides are TGTGCCAGCAGCGTTCAAACCGGGGAGCTGTTTTTT.